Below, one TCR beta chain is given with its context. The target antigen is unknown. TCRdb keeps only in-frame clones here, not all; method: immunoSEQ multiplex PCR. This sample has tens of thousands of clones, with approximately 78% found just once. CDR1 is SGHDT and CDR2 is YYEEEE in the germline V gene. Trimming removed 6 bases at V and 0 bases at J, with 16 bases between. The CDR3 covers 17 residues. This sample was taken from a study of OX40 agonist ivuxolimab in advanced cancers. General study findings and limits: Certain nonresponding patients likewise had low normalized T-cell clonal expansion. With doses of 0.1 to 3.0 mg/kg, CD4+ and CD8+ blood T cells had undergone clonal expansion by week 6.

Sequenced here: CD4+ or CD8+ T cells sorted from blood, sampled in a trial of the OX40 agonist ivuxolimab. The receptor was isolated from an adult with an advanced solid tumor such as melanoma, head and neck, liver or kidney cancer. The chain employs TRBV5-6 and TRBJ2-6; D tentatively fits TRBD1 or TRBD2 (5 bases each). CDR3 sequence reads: CASTFGTVSSGANVLTF. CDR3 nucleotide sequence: TGTGCCAGCACCTTCGGGACGGTCAGCTCTGGGGCCAACGTCCTGACTTTC.